The entry below describes one T cell receptor (beta chain). V gave up 5 bases and J gave up 1 base; unmatched junction bases: 7. The CDR3 has 16 amino acids. Germline-derived CDR1 and CDR2 are SGHAT and FQNNGV. These data originate in a study of control samples from healthy donors and cancer patients. Sequenced by immunoSEQ multiplex PCR; TCRdb stores in-frame clones only, minus some. The table lists about 170,000 clones, 85% to 95% of them singletons. Material for sequencing was blood. This TCR was recovered from a woman in her late teens or twenties in good health. The chain has TRBV11-2 and TRBJ1-2; 10 nucleotides match TRBD1. The CDR3 loop is CASSPGTGAINYGYTF. The CDR3 coding sequence is TGTGCCAGCAGCCCCGGGACAGGGGCCATTAACTATGGCTACACCTTC. The full variable domain, its missing parts supplied by reference TRBV11-2 and TRBJ1-2, is EAGVAQSPRYKIIEKRQSVAFWCNPISGHATLYWYQQILGQGPKLLIQFQNNGVVDDSQLPKDRFSAERLKGVDSTLKIQPAKLEDSAVYLCASSPGTGAINYGYTFGSGTRLTVV.